This TCR beta chain is from a study of CD4 T cells in relation to SARS-CoV-2 and coronaviruses. Study-level findings and limits: In around 63% of donors, memory CD4+ clonotypes crossrecognized SARS-CoV-2 and at least one common cold coronavirus spike. Crossreactivity was assessed only for spike protein, not other viral proteins.

Generated by immunoSEQ multiplex PCR, the TCRdb table keeps only in-frame clones and is missing some. The sample gives some 16,000 clones, about 82% of which show up once; just over 40% is in the top ten. V was cut by 6 bases and J by 7 bases, with 13 bases left in between. Germline assignment: CDR1 LNHDA and CDR2 SQIVND (reference sequence). The CDR3 has 13 amino acids. As concerns this clone: What it binds is not known.

CD4+ T cells from unexposed donors were obtained before the COVID-19 pandemic (2011-2018). After 10 to 11 days of culture, CD4+ T cells were isolated. Unexposed-donor CD4+ T cells were probed with SARS-CoV-2 S/N and four cold-coronavirus spikes, cells permitting. Sequencing was performed on CD4+ T cells from PBMCs, cultured in vitro. J is TRBJ1-5 and V is TRBV19, with a tentative D call TRBD1 (6 bases). The TCR sequence derives from a human donor in good health. The CDR3 protein is CASRRQALQPQHF. The CDR3 DNA reads TGTGCCAGTAGGAGACAGGCCCTCCAGCCCCAGCATTTT.